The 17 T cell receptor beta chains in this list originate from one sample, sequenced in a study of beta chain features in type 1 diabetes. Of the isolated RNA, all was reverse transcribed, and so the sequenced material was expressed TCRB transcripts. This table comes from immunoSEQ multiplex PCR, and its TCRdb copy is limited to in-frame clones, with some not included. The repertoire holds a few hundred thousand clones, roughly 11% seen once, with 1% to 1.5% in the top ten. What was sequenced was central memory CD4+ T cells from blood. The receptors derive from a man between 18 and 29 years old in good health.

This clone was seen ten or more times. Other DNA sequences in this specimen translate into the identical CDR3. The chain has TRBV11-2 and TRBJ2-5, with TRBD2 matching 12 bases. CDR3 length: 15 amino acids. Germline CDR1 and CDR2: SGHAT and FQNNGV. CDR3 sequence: CGSSPSGRAWETQYF. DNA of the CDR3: TGTGGTAGTTCTCCTAGCGGGAGGGCTTGGGAGACCCAGTACTTC.

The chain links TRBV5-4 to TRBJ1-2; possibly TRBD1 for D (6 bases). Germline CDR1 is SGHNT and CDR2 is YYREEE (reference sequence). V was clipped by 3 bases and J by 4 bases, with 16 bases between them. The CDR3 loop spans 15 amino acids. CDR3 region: CASSSQGRGGYGYTF. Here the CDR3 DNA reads TGTGCCAGCAGCTCGCAGGGGCGCGGCGGCTATGGCTACACCTTC.

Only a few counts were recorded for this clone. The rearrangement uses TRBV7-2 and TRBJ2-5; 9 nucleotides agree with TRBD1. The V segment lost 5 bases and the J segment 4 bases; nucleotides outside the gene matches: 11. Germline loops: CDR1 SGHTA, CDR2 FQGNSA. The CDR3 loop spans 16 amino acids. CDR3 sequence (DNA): TGTGCCAGCAGCCCCAACATCCGACAGGGGGGAGAGACCCAGTACTTC. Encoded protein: CASSPNIRQGGETQYF. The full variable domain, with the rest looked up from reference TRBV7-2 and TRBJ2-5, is GAGVSQSPSNKVTEKGKDVELRCDPISGHTALYWYRQSLGQGLEFLIYFQGNSAPDKSGLPSDRFSAERTGGSVSTLTIQRTQQEDSAVYLCASSPNIRQGGETQYFGPGTRLLVL.

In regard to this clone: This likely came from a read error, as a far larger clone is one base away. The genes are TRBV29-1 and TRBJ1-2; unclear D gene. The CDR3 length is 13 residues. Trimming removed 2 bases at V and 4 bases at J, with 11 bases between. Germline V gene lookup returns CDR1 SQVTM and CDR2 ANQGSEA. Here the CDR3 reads CSVESGRGYGYTF. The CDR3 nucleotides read TGCAGCGTTGAATCCGGCCGGGGCTATGGCTACACCTTC.

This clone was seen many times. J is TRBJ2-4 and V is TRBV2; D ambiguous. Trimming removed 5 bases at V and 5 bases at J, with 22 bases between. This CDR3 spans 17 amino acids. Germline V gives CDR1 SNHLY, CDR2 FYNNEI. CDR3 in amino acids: CASSQTQIVTSENIQYF. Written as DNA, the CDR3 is TGTGCCAGCAGTCAGACCCAGATAGTAACATCGGAAAACATTCAGTACTTC. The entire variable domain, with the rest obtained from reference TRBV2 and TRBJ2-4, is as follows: EPEVTQTPSHQVTQMGQEVILRCVPISNHLYFYWYRQILGQKVEFLVSFYNNEISEKSEIFDDQFSVERPDGSNFTLKIRSTKLEDSAMYFCASSQTQIVTSENIQYFGAGTRLSVL.

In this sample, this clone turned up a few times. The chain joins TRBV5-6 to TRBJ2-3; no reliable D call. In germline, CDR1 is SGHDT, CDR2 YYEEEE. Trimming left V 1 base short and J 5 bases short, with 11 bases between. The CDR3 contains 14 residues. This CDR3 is CASSLRSVEDTQYF. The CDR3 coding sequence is TGTGCCAGCAGCTTGAGGTCGGTGGAAGATACGCAGTATTTT.

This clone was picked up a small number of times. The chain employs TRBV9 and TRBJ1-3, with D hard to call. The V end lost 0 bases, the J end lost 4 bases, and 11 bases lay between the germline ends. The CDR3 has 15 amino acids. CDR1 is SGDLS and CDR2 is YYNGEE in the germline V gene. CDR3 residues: CASSVAPSAGNTIYF. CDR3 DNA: TGTGCCAGCAGCGTAGCTCCCAGTGCCGGAAACACCATATATTTT. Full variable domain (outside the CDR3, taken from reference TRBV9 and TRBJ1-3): DSGVTQTPKHLITATGQRVTLRCSPRSGDLSVYWYQQSLDQGLQFLIQYYNGEERAKGNILERFSAQQFPDLHSELNLSSLELGDSALYFCASSVAPSAGNTIYFGEGSWLTVV.

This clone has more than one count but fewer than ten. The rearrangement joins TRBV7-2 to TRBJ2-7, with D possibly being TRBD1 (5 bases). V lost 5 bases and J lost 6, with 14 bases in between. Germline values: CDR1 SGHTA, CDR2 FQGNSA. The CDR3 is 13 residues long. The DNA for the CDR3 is TGTGCCAGCAGCGATCAAGCAGGGTCCGAGCAGTACTTC. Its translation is CASSDQAGSEQYF.

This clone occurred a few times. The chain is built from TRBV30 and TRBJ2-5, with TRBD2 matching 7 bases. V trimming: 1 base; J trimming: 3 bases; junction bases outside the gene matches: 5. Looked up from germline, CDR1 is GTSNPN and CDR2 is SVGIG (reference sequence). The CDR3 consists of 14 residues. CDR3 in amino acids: CAWSEGLAEETQYF. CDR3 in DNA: TGTGCCTGGAGTGAAGGGCTAGCGGAAGAGACCCAGTACTTC. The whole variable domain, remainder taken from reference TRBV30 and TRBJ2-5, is SQTIHQWPATLVQPVGSPLSLECTVEGTSNPNLYWYRQAAGRGLQLLFYSVGIGQISSEVPQNLSASRPQDRQFILSSKKLLLSDSGFYLCAWSEGLAEETQYFGPGTRLLVL.

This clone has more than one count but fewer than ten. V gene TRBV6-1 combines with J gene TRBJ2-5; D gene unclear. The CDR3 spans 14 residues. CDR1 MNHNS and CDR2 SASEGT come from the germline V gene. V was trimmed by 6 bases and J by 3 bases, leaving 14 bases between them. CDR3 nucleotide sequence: TGTGCCAGCAGCACGAACCCCCGGGAAGAGACCCAGTACTTC. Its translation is CASSTNPREETQYF.

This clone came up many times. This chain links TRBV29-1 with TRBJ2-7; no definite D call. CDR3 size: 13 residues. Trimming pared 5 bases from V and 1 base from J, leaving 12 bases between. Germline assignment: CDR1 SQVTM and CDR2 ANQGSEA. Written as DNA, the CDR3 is TGCAGCGTTCGTCCCAGGAGTTCCTACGAGCAGTACTTC. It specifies CSVRPRSSYEQYF.

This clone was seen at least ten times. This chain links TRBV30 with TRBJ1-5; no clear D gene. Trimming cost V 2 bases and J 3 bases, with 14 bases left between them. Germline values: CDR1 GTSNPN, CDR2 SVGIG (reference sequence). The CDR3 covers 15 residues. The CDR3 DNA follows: TGTGCCTGGAGTTTGGGGTCTCTTCTCAATCAGCCCCAGCATTTT. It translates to CAWSLGSLLNQPQHF.

This CDR3 reads CASSLAGGGKETQYF. The CDR3 DNA sequence: TGTGCCAGCAGCTTGGCAGGAGGGGGGAAAGAGACCCAGTACTTC. V is TRBV5-4 and J is TRBJ2-5; D is tentatively TRBD1 or TRBD2 (6 bases each). There are 15 residues in the CDR3. Germline CDR1 and CDR2: SGHNT and YYREEE (reference sequence). Trimming cost V 0 bases and J 3 bases, with 12 bases left between them. Full variable domain (rest looked up from reference TRBV5-4 and TRBJ2-5): ETGVTQSPTHLIKTRGQQVTLRCSSQSGHNTVSWYQQALGQGPQFIFQYYREEENGRGNFPPRFSGLQFPNYSSELNVNALELDDSALYLCASSLAGGGKETQYFGPGTRLLVL.

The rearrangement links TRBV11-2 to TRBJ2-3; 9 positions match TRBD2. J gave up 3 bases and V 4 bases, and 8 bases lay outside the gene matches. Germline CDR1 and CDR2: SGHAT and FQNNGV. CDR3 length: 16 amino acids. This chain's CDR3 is CASSWLAGEATDTQYF. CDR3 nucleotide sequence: TGTGCCAGCAGCTGGTTAGCGGGAGAAGCTACAGATACGCAGTATTTT.

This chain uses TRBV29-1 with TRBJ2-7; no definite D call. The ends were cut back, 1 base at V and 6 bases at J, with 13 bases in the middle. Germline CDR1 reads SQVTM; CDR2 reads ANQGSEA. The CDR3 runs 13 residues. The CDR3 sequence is CSVEGWARSEQYF. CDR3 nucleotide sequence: TGCAGCGTTGAAGGTTGGGCCCGCTCCGAGCAGTACTTC.

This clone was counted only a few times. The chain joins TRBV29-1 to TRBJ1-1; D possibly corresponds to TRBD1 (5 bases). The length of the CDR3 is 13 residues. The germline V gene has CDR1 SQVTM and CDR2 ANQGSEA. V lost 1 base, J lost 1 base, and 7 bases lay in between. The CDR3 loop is CSVEVQGNTEAFF. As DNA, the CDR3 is TGCAGCGTTGAAGTTCAGGGGAACACTGAAGCTTTCTTT.

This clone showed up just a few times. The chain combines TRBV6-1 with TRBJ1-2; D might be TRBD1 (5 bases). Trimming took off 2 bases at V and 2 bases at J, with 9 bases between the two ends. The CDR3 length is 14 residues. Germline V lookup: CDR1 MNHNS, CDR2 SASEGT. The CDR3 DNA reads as TGTGCCAGCAGTGAACCCAGGGACAACTATGGCTACACCTTC. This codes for CASSEPRDNYGYTF.